This entry features one TCR beta chain sequence. Profiled with immunoSEQ multiplex PCR; TCRdb holds only in-frame clones, not every one. The sample includes about 83,000 clones, 90% to 95% of them seen just once. CDR1 is MNHEY and CDR2 is SVGEGT in the germline V gene. Trimming cost V 4 bases and J 9 bases; bases outside gene matches: 14. CDR3 size: 15 residues. The entry originates in a study of control samples from healthy donors and cancer patients. The V call is TRBV6-2 or TRBV6-3, the J call TRBJ1-2, with 7 bases matching TRBD1. This sequence was found in a middle-aged man in good health. The sequenced sample consisted of blood. The CDR3 DNA sequence: TGTGCCAGCAGTTCGGGACAGCCTCTAACTATGCGCTACACCTTC. It specifies CASSSGQPLTMRYTF.